The sequence of this T cell receptor (beta chain) was determined in a study of blood T cell repertoires in COVID-19. Study-wide background: Samples representing acute and convalescent COVID-19 were sourced from the United States, Italy and Spain.

Clones were sequenced by immunoSEQ multiplex PCR, and TCRdb holds only the in-frame ones, with some missing. The repertoire holds about 140,000 clones, with 60% to 80% as singletons. The CDR3 is made up of 17 amino acids. Germline V gives CDR1 MDHEN, CDR2 SYDVKM. Trimming at V came to 2 bases and at J to 10 bases, leaving 10 bases not matched to a gene. The receptor was derived from a woman between 45 and 60 years old with active or convalescent COVID-19. This chain uses TRBV28 with TRBJ2-1; TRBD2 matches 14 bases. The sequenced sample was peripheral blood. CDR3 in amino acids: CASSLPSGLAGGREQFF. In DNA, the CDR3 is TGTGCCAGCAGTTTACCCTCCGGACTAGCGGGAGGAAGGGAGCAGTTCTTC. Full variable domain (rest looked up from reference TRBV28 and TRBJ2-1): DVKVTQSSRYLVKRTGEKVFLECVQDMDHENMFWYRQDPGLGLRLIYFSYDVKMKEKGDIPEGYSVSREKKERFSLILESASTNQTSMYLCASSLPSGLAGGREQFFGPGTRLTVL.